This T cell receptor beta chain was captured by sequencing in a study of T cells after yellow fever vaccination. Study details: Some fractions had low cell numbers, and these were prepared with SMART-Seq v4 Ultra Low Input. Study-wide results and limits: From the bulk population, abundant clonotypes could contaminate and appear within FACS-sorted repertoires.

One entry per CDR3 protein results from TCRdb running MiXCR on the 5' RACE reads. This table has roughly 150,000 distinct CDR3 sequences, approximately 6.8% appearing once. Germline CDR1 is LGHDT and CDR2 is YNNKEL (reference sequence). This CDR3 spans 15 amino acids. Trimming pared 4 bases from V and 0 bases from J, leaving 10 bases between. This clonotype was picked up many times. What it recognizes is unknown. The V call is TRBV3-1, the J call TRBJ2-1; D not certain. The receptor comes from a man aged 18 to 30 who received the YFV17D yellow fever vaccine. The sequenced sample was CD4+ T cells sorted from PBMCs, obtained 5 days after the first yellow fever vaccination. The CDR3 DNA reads TGTGCCAGCAGCCCCCGCTTCCCCTCCTACAATGAGCAGTTCTTC. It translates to CASSPRFPSYNEQFF.